This TCR beta chain was obtained from a study of T cells after posttransplantation cyclophosphamide (dated by TCRdb to between 2015 and 2016). With respect to the entire study: T cell repertoire reconstitution was tracked by TRB sequencing after myeloablative bone marrow transplantation in which posttransplantation cyclophosphamide was used as GVHD prophylaxis. Because TRA and TRB clonality correlated tightly in under 10 samples, later TCR analyses were limited to TRB. Public TRB sequences were checked against a database of over 3,500 sequences associated with responses to pathogens, tumor antigens, self-antigens and alloantigens. TRB sequencing was also done on up to roughly 3 additional blood samples from 2 to 5.2 years after transplant in 3 patients, and on pretransplant blood from a handful of patients. Blood from all 35 or so PTCy patients who had 1-year posttransplant specimens underwent TRB sequencing. Antigen receptor sequencing was done on samples from a few dozen PTCy-treated patients and from 15 to 20 related bone marrow donors of those patients. General findings and caveats noted by the study authors: Across around 48 patients, recipient CMV seropositivity and CMV reactivation were highly associated with TRB clonality; PTCy diversity was similar to CNI/methotrexate controls. Donor-recipient similarity was low at 1-2 months but increased during the first year, and donor CD8+ memory clones often dominated later blood repertoires. The TRB repertoires of T cells infiltrating skin or GI tract showed only limited overlap with the TRB repertoires of T cells in blood.

TRB sequencing was run on genomic DNA with either the immunoSEQ assay at survey resolution or the hsTCRB kit. In the original analysis: The immunoSEQ software was used for initial read processing, and the LymphoSeq R package was used for repertoire analyses. Clonality was computed as 1 minus normalized Shannon entropy; Gini coefficient was also calculated for each TRB dataset. To infer phenotypes in unsorted samples, TRB sequences from sorted subsets of the recipient or donor were mapped onto unsorted samples from the same recipient. TCRdb carries this immuneACCESS record with in-frame sequences only. Its versions omit some clonotypes, under half of them owing to an unresolved V gene in the studies checked, with the rest unexplained. Clone size and V and J calls were adopted from that table, with D and trimming inferred from the DNA. Across this sample there are some 10,000 clones, with around 86% seen only once. Clones ranked in the top ten supply roughly a quarter of the sample.

According to the study, the label for this sample's treatment or condition signals: high-dose cyclophosphamide on days +3 and +4 as single-agent GVHD prophylaxis. Patients in the PTCy group got busulfan and fludarabine conditioning, a marrow graft from a related or unrelated donor, and cyclophosphamide on days +3 and +4. PTCy-treated patients were drawn from a prospective multi-institutional clinical trial. Mononuclear cells from peripheral blood and bone marrow were separated by Ficoll-Hypaque density centrifugation and then cryopreserved. FACS on a FACSAria II was used to sort CD4+ and CD8+ T cells, including the naive and memory subsets. In the case of this clone: Its antigen is still unknown. It has no much larger one-base neighbor in the sample; base qualities were not kept.

This specimen consisted of CD4+ T cells sorted from PBMCs, obtained after allogeneic stem cell transplant with posttransplant cyclophosphamide. The clonotype originates from a male patient aged 25-45 years who received an allogeneic stem cell transplant from a related donor, was CMV-positive, and had acute GVHD only. In patients who had a transplant, some T cells may come from the graft donor.

The CDR3 reads CASSTRDRGQPQHF. The DNA sequence is as follows: TGTGCCAGCAGCACCCGGGACAGGGGTCAGCCCCAGCATTTT. The chain couples TRBV7-8 to TRBJ1-5; 10 bases in between match TRBD1. The CDR3 covers 14 residues, taking in both the cysteine and the phenylalanine. This entry keeps only the CDR3 DNA: 42 bases, framed from base 1. Compared with germline, V lacks 5 bases and J lacks 6 bases; bases without a gene match: 4. CDR1 and CDR2 are drawn from the germline V gene: SGHVS, FQNEAQ.